The present TCR beta chain was sequenced within a study of metastatic and nonmetastatic thyroid tumors. Across the whole study: Repertoires of blood and of tissue (tumor or nodule) from malignant and benign thyroid patients were compared.

With MiXCR, TCRdb called clones anew from the PCR reads. This sample yields about 33,000 clones, of which approximately 10% are seen a single time; about a sixth belongs to the top ten. Points on this clone: Its target is not known.

Until they underwent thyroid surgery, no patient had received any treatment. CDR1 and CDR2 (germline): SGHRS, YFSETQ. The CDR3 runs 13 residues. V was clipped by 5 bases and J by 2 bases, with 11 bases between them. Overall study results and limits: A significant increase in TCR beta diversity was reportedly seen in malignant thyroid tumors relative to benign nodules, in blood and tumor.

The sample consisted of blood. This clonotype originated in a female donor with papillary thyroid cancer or a benign thyroid nodule (not recorded which). Some clones in this sample may be carry-over from other donors' samples. The chain carries TRBV5-1 and TRBJ2-7; tentatively, D is TRBD2 (5 bases). In nucleotides, the CDR3 is TGCGCCAGCAGAGAGGCAGCGGCCTACGAGCAGTACTTC. As protein: CASREAAAYEQYF.